A single sample gave rise to the 15 T cell receptor beta chains below, sequenced in a study of tumor-infiltrating lymphocytes in primary liver carcinoma. Co-extraction of both nucleic acids (RNA and DNA) used roughly 18-32 mg of unsorted bulk tissue. TCR beta cDNA was prepared out of around 460 ng total RNA by means of a constant-region primer. Three rounds of nested multiplex PCR with slightly modified ARM-PCR produced TCR beta libraries. Researchers ran the first two PCR rounds for 10 cycles each with TRBV1-TRBV30 forward primers and a C-beta reverse primer. Each CDR3 protein gets one entry after TCRdb re-called the multiplex PCR reads with MiXCR. The sample carries around 120,000 distinct CDR3 sequences, 55% to 75% recorded once. The sample consisted of liver tumor tissue from sampling region 1. Indicated subset: tumor region T1, superior pole. These receptors were obtained from a woman aged 60 to 75 with primary liver carcinoma and hepatitis B virus infection.

As concerns this clonotype: A much larger clone lies one base from this, so it may be a read error. The chain recombines TRBV6-2 or TRBV6-3 with TRBJ2-3, with D maybe TRBD1 (5 bases). The CDR3 has 11 amino acids. CDR1 and CDR2 from the germline V gene are MNHEY and SVGEGT. Trimming took off 7 bases at V and 6 bases at J, with 8 bases between the two ends. This chain's CDR3 is CASNHRDTQYF. The DNA of the CDR3 is TGTGCCAGCAATCACAGGGATACGCAGTATTTT.

The CDR3 reads CASSPGTGSAFSGANVLTF. The CDR3 coding sequence is TGTGCCAGTAGTCCCGGGACAGGGAGCGCCTTTTCTGGGGCCAACGTCCTGACTTTC. This chain uses TRBV12-3 or TRBV12-4 with TRBJ2-6; 9 nucleotides line up with TRBD1. This CDR3 comprises 19 residues. Losses at the gene ends were 9 bases for V and 1 base for J; bases not matched to a gene: 16.

As for this clonotype: An end of the junction differs from the germline gene, which may be a read error. The chain couples TRBV11-3 to TRBJ2-2; tentative D call: TRBD1 (6 bases). Germline CDR1 SGHNT, CDR2 YENEEA. The CDR3 runs 14 residues. CDR3 bases: TGTGCCAGCAGCTTAGCATGGGACACCAGGGAGCTGTTTTTT. Residues: CASSLAWDTRELFF.

This clonotype is termed medium-sized. This sequence joins TRBV6-6 and TRBJ2-7; TRBD2 matches 9 bases. CDR1 MNHNY and CDR2 SVGAGI come from the germline V gene (reference sequence). The CDR3 has 13 residues. V shed 8 bases, J shed 7 bases, and the junction held 9 bases outside the gene matches. The CDR3 DNA follows: TGTGCCAGCTGGGAAGCGGGAGGTAGGGAGCAGTACTTC. Protein product: CASWEAGGREQYF.

This clonotype was counted a single time. A read error is likely, as this CDR3 ends without the conserved phenylalanine or tryptophan. For the CDR3, the DNA is TGTGCCAGCAGCCTGAACCGGGGCTTATCCGACTACGAGCAGTACTTA. Protein product: CASSLNRGLSDYEQYL. The chain links TRBV11-3 to TRBJ2-7; D might be TRBD1 or TRBD2, each matching 5 bases. V lost 5 bases and J lost 3, with 20 bases in between. Germline V gene sequence: CDR1 SGHNT, CDR2 YENEEA. The CDR3 has 16 amino acids.

Regarding this clonotype: At one end, the junction sequence differs from germline, possibly due to a read error. This chain links TRBV13 with TRBJ2-6, with 9 bases identical to TRBD2. Germline CDR1 and CDR2: PRHDT and FYEKMQ (reference sequence). The CDR3 runs 18 residues. The CDR3 loop reads CASSPSGRTGSGANVPTF. CDR3 nucleotide sequence: TGTGCCAGCAGTCCAAGCGGGAGGACGGGCTCTGGGGCCAACGTCCCGACTTTC.

On this clonotype: It may be a read error: a sequence one base away is much more abundant. This chain joins TRBV28 and TRBJ2-7; D ambiguous. Trimming pared 5 bases from V and 7 bases from J, leaving 21 bases between. CDR3 length: 15 residues. Germline loops: CDR1 MDHEN, CDR2 SYDVKM. This CDR3 reads CASSVGGSWGREQYF. The CDR3 DNA reads as TGTGCCAGCAGTGTGGGTGGCAGCTGGGGTCGGGAGCAGTACTTC.

Note on this clonotype: The CDR3 end shows no conserved phenylalanine or tryptophan, and so a read error is likely. This chain uses TRBV6-5 with TRBJ1-1; TRBD1 agrees at 9 bases. This CDR3 spans 15 amino acids. The germline CDR1 and CDR2 sequences are MNHEY and SVGAGI. The CDR3 is CASRHRGQKNTEAFL. CDR3 nucleotide sequence: TGTGCCAGCAGGCACAGGGGGCAGAAGAACACTGAGGCTTTCCTT.

In this sample, this clonotype turned up a few times. V is TRBV30 and J is TRBJ2-1; tentatively, D is TRBD2 (5 bases). CDR1 and CDR2 (germline): GTSNPN, SVGIG (reference sequence). The CDR3 loop spans 15 amino acids. Trimming pared 2 bases from V and 6 bases from J, leaving 17 bases between. The CDR3 nucleotides read TGTGCCTGGAGTAGACGGGCGGGTGCCCTCAATGAGCAGTTCTTC. Protein product: CAWSRRAGALNEQFF.

V is TRBV11-3 and J is TRBJ1-5; 7 positions agree with TRBD1. V was clipped by 7 bases and J by 2 bases; unmatched bases: 17. The CDR3 covers 18 residues. Germline V lookup: CDR1 SGHNT, CDR2 YENEEA. CDR3: CASNSLPPWTGGNQPQHF. CDR3 DNA sequence: TGTGCCAGCAACTCCCTACCACCCTGGACAGGTGGCAATCAGCCCCAGCATTTT.

Ten or more counts support this clonotype. The genes are TRBV30 and TRBJ2-1, with 10 nucleotides matching TRBD2. The V segment lost 0 bases and the J segment 6 bases; nucleotides outside the gene matches: 2. Germline CDR1 is GTSNPN and CDR2 is SVGIG (reference sequence). CDR3 size: 14 residues. As DNA, the CDR3 is TGTGCCTGGAGTGTAGGGACTAGCGTCAATGAGCAGTTCTTC. As protein: CAWSVGTSVNEQFF.

As to this clonotype: A junction end diverges from the germline sequence, so it may reflect a read error. The gene calls are TRBV4-1 and TRBJ1-5, with D possibly matching TRBD1 (6 bases). The CDR3 contains 16 residues. Germline CDR1 and CDR2: MGHRA and YSYEKL. CDR3 loop: CPSSQIGGKFNQPQHF. For the CDR3, the DNA is TGCCCCAGCAGCCAAATAGGGGGGAAGTTCAATCAGCCCCAGCATTTT.

The chain employs TRBV7-3 and TRBJ1-1, with D tentatively TRBD1 (5 bases). The germline gives CDR1 SGHTA, CDR2 FQGTGA. This CDR3 has 13 amino acids. V lost 5 bases and J 4 bases, leaving 11 bases between the germline ends. DNA for the CDR3: TGTGCCAGCAGCCACTCCGGGGGCACTGAAGCTTTCTTT. Amino acids: CASSHSGGTEAFF.

As for this clonotype: Sequence at one end of the junction differs from germline and may be a read error. This chain connects TRBV6-4 to TRBJ2-5; 7 bases agree with TRBD2. This CDR3 region has 13 residues. Germline V lookup: CDR1 MRHNA, CDR2 SNTAGT. The CDR3 region is CASIWRERETQHF. In DNA, the CDR3 is TGTGCCAGCATCTGGCGGGAGAGAGAGACGCAGCACTTC.

Notes on this clonotype: Being one base from a much bigger clone, this may be a read error. V is TRBV12-3 or TRBV12-4 and J is TRBJ2-2, with 7 bases fitting TRBD2. The CDR3 sequence is 14 residues long. J lost 9 bases, V lost 5 bases, and 9 bases had no gene match. The CDR3 DNA follows: TGTGCCAGCAGTCAACTGGGACTATCGTGGGAGCTGTTTTTT. Translation gives CASSQLGLSWELFF.